The T cell receptor beta chain described here comes from a study of blood T cell repertoires in COVID-19. Study-wide background: Researchers got acute and convalescent COVID-19 samples from the United States, Italy and Spain. Sample material is recorded as cDNA or gDNA derived from T cells, B-cell-depleted T cells, or PBMCs.

Seattle patients were enrolled while actively infected and followed longitudinally. Original data processing: Scientists estimated how many nucleated cells there were by amplifying reference gene primers. The method was immunoSEQ multiplex PCR; TCRdb's version includes in-frame clones alone and lacks a portion of them. The V and J calls and clone size come from that table; D and trimming were worked out from the DNA. Of 250,000 or so clones listed, over 80% are singletons. V dropped 0 bases and J dropped 8; count of bases not matched to a gene: 7. Germline CDR1 reads MRHNA; CDR2 reads SNTAGT. The CDR3 has 16 amino acids.

This chain connects TRBV6-4 to TRBJ2-1, with 10 bases lining up with TRBD2. The sequencing sample was made of peripheral blood. The TCR comes from a man younger than 45 with COVID-19, enrolled during active disease. In DNA, the CDR3 is TGTGCCAGCAGTGACTCGACTAGCGGGCCAATACATGAGCAGTTCTTC. It translates to CASSDSTSGPIHEQFF.